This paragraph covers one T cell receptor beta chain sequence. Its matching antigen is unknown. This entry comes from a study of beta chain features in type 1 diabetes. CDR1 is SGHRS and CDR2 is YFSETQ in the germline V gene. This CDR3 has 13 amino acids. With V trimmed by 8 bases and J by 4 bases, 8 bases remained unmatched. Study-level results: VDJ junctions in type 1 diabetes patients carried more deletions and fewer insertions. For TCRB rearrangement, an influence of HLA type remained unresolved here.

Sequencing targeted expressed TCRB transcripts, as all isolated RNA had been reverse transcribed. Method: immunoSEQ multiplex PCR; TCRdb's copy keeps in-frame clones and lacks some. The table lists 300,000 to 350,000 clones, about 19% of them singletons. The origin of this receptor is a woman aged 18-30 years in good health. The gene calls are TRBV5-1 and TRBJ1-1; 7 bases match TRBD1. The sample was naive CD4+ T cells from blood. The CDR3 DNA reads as TGCGCCAGTACGACAGGGTCAGCCACTGAAGCTTTCTTT. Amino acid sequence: CASTTGSATEAFF.